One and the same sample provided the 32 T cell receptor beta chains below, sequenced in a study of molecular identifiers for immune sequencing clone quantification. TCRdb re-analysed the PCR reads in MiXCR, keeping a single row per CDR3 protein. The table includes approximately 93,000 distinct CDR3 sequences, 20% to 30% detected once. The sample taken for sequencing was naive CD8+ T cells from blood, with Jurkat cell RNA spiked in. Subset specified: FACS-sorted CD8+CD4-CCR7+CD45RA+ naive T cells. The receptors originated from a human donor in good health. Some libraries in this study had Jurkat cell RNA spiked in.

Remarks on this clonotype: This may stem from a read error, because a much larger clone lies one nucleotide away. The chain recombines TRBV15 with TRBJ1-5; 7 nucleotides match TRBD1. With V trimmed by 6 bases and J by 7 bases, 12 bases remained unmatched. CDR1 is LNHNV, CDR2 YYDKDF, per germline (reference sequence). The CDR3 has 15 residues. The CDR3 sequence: CATRRDRGSRQPQHF. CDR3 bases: TGTGCCACCAGAAGGGACAGAGGATCGCGACAGCCCCAGCATTTT.

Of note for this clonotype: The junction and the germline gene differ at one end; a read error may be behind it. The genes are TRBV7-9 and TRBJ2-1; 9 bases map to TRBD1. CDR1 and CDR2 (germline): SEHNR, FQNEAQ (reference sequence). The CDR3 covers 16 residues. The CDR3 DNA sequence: TGTGTCAGCAGCTTAGCTCTGGGACAGGGTAGTTCTGAGCAGTTCTTC. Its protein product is CVSSLALGQGSSEQFF. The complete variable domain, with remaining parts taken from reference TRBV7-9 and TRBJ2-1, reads DTGVSQNPRHKITKRGQNVTFRCDPISEHNRLYWYRQTLGQGPEFLTYFQNEAQLEKSRLLSDRFSAERPKGSFSTLEIQRTEQGDSAMYLCVSSLALGQGSSEQFFGPGTRLTVL.

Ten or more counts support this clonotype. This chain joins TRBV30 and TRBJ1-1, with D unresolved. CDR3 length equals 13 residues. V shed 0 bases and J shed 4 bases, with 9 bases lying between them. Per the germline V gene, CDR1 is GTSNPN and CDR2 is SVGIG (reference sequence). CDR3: CAWSVEGGTEAFF. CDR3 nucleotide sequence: TGTGCCTGGAGTGTTGAGGGAGGCACTGAAGCTTTCTTT.

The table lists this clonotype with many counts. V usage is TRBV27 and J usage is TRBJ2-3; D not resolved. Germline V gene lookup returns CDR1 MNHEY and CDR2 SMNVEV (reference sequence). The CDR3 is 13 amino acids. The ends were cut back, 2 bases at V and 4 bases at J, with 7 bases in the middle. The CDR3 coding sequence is TGTGCCAGCAGTTTACTTGGGGCAGATACGCAGTATTTT. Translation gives CASSLLGADTQYF.

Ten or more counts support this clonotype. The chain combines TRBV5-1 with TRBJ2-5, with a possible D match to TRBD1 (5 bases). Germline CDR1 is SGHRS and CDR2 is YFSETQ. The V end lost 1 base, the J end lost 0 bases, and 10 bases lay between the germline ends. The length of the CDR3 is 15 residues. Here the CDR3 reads CASSLSLGDQETQYF. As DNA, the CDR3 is TGCGCCAGCAGCTTGTCTTTAGGGGACCAAGAGACCCAGTACTTC.

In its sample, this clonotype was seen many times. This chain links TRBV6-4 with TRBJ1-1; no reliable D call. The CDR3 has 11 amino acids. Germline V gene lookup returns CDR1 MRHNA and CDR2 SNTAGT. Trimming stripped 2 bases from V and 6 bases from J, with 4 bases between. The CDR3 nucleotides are TGTGCCAGCAGTGACGGGGCTGAAGCTTTCTTT. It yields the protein CASSDGAEAFF.

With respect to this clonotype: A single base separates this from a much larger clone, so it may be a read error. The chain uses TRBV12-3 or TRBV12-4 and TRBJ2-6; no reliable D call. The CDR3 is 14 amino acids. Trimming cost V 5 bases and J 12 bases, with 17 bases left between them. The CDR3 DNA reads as TGTGCCAGCAGTCCCTTGGGTTGGCTCGCCGTCCTGACTTTC. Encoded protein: CASSPLGWLAVLTF.

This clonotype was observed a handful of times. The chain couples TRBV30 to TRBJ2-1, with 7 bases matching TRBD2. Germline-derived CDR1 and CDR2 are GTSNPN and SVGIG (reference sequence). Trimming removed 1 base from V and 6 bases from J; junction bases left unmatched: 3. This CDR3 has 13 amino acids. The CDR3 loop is CAWSATSVNEQFF. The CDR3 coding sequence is TGTGCCTGGAGTGCCACTAGCGTCAATGAGCAGTTCTTC.

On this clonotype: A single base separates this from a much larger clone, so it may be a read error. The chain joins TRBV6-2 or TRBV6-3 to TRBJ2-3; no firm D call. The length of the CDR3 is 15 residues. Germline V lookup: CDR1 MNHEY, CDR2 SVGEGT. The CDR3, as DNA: TGTGCCGGCAGTTACTTGAACCCTTTCGAAGATACGCAGTATTTT. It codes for CAGSYLNPFEDTQYF.

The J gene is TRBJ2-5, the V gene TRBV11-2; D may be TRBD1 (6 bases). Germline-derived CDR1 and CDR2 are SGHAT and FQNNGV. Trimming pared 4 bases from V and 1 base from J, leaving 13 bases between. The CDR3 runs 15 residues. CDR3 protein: CASSSGDILQETQYF. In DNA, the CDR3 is TGTGCCAGCAGCTCAGGGGATATCCTCCAAGAGACCCAGTACTTC.

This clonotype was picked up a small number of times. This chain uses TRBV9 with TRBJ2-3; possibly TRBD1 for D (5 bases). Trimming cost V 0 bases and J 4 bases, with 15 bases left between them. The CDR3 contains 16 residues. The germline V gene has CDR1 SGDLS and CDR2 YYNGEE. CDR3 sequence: CASSVVQGMVPDTQYF. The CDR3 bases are TGTGCCAGCAGCGTAGTGCAGGGAATGGTCCCAGATACGCAGTATTTT.

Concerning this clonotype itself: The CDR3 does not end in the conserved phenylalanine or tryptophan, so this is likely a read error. Here the CDR3 DNA reads TGTGCCAGCAGCACCCAAGCGGACCTCCAAGAGACCCAGTACATC. Residues: CASSTQADLQETQYI. The J gene is TRBJ2-5, the V gene TRBV7-2; TRBD2 is a possible D gene (5 bases). Trimming took off 5 bases at V and 1 base at J, with 14 bases between the two ends. CDR1 is SGHTA and CDR2 is FQGNSA in the germline V gene. CDR3 length equals 15 residues.

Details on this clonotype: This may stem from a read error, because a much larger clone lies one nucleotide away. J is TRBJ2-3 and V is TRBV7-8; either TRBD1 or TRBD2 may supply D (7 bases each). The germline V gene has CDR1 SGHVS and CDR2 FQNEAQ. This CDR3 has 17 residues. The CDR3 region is CASSPIGAGDSTDRQYF. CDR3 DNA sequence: TGTGCCAGCAGCCCCATCGGTGCGGGGGACAGCACAGATAGGCAGTATTTT.

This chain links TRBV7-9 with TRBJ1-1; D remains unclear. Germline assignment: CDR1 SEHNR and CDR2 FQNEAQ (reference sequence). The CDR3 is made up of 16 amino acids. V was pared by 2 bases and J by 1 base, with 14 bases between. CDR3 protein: CASSLPIGPSNTEAFF. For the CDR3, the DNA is TGTGCCAGCAGCTTACCCATAGGGCCGTCGAACACTGAAGCTTTCTTT.

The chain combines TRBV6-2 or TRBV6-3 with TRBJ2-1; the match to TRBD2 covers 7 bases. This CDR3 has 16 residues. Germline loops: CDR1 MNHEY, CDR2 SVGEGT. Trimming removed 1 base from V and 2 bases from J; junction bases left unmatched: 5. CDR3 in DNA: TGTGCCAGCAGTTACTGGGGGGAGGGCCCCTACAATGAGCAGTTCTTC. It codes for CASSYWGEGPYNEQFF.

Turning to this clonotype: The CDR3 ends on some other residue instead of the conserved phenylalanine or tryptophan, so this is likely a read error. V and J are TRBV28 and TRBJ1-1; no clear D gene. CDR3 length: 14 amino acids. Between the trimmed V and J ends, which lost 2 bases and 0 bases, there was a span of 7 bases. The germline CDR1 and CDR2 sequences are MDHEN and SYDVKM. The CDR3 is CASSLTDMNTEAFL. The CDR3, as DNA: TGTGCCAGCAGTTTAACAGATATGAACACTGAAGCTTTCCTT.

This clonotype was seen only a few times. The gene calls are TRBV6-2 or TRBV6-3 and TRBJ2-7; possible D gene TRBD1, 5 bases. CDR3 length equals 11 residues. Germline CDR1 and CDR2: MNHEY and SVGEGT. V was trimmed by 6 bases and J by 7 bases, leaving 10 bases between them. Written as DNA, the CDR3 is TGTGCCAGCAGCAGGGCCGTGGAGCAGTACTTC. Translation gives CASSRAVEQYF.

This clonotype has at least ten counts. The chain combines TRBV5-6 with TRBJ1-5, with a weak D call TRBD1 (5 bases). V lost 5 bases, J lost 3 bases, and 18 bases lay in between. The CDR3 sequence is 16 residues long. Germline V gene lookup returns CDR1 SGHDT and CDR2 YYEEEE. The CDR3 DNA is TGTGCCAGCAGTGGGGGAGTATCGCCCTACAATCAGCCCCAGCATTTT. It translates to CASSGGVSPYNQPQHF.

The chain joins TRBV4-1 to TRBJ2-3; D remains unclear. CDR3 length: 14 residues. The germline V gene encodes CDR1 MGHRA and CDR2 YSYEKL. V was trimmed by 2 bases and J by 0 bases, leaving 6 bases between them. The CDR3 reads CASSQTQSTDTQYF. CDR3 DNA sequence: TGCGCCAGCAGCCAAACGCAGAGCACAGATACGCAGTATTTT.

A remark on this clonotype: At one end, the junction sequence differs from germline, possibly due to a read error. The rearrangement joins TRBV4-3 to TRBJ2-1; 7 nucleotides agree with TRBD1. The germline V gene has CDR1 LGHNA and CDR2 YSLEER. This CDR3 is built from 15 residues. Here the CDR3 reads CARSQDRVDYNEQFF. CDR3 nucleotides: TGCGCCCGCAGCCAAGACAGGGTCGACTACAATGAGCAGTTCTTC.

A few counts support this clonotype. The CDR3 loop reads CASSLERVGLNEQFF. The DNA of the CDR3 is TGTGCCAGCAGCTTAGAGCGGGTTGGTCTTAATGAGCAGTTCTTC. This chain joins TRBV7-3 and TRBJ2-1, with D tentatively TRBD2 (6 bases). The length of the CDR3 is 15 residues. Trimming took 2 bases from V and 7 from J, leaving 15 bases between them. In germline, CDR1 is SGHTA, CDR2 FQGTGA.

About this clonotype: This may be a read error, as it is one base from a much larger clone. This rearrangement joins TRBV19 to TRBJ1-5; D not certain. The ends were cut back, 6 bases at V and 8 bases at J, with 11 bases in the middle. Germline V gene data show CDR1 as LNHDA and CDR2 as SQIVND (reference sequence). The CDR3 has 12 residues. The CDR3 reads CASSGPMEPQHF. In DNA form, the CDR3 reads TGTGCCAGTAGCGGACCAATGGAGCCCCAGCATTTT.

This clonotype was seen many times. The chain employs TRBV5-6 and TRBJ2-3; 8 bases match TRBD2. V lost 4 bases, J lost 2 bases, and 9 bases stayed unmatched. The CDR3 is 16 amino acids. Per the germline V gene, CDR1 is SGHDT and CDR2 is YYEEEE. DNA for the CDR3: TGTGCCAGCAGCGAAGGGCCCGGGGGGGCCACAGATACGCAGTATTTT. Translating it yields CASSEGPGGATDTQYF.

CDR3 residues: CASSYPSGNTIYF. CDR3 bases: TGTGCCAGCAGTTACCCCTCTGGAAACACCATATATTTT. V gene TRBV12-3 or TRBV12-4 combines with J gene TRBJ1-3; D not resolved. There are 13 residues in the CDR3. Trimming took off 4 bases at V and 0 bases at J, with 4 bases between the two ends.

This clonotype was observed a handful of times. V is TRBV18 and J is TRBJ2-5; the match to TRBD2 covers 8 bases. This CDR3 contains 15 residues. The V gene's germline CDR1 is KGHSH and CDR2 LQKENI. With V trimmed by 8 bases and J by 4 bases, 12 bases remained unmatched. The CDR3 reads CASTDTSGYGETQYF. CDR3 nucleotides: TGTGCCAGCACTGATACTAGCGGATATGGAGAGACCCAGTACTTC.

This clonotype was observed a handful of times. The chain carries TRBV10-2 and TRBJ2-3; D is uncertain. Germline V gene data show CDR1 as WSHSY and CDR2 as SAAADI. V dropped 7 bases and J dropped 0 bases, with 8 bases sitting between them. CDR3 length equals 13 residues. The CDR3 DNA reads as TGCGCCAGCAAAGGTTACAGCACAGATACGCAGTATTTT. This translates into CASKGYSTDTQYF.

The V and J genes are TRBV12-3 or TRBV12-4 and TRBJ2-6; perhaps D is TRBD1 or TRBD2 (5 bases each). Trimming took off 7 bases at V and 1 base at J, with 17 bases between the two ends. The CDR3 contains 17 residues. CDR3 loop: CASTPGTIHSGANVLTF. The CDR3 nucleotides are TGTGCCAGCACCCCCGGGACCATACATTCTGGGGCCAACGTCCTGACTTTC.

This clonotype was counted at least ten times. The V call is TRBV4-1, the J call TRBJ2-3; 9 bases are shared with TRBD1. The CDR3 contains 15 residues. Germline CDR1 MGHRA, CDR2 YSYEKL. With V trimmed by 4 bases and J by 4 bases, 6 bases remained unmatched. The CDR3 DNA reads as TGCGCCAGCAGCCCAGGGACAGGGTGGGCAGATACGCAGTATTTT. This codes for CASSPGTGWADTQYF.

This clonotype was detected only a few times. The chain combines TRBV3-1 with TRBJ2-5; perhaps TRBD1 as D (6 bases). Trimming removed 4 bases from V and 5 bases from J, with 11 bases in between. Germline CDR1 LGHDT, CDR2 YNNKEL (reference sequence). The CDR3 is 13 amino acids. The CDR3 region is CASSRTGMETQYF. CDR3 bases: TGTGCCAGCAGCCGCACAGGGATGGAGACCCAGTACTTC.

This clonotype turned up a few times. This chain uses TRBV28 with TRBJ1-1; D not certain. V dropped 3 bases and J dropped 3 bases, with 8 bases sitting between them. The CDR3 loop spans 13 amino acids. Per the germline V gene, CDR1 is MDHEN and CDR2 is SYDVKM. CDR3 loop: CASSFGADTEAFF. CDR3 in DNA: TGTGCCAGCAGTTTTGGTGCCGACACTGAAGCTTTCTTT.

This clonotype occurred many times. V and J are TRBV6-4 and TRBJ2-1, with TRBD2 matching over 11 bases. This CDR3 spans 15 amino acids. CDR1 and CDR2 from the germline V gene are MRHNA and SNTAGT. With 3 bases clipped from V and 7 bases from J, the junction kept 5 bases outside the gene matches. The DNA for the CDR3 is TGTGCCAGCAGTGAGGCCTCTAGCGGGAGGAATGAGCAGTTCTTC. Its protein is CASSEASSGRNEQFF.

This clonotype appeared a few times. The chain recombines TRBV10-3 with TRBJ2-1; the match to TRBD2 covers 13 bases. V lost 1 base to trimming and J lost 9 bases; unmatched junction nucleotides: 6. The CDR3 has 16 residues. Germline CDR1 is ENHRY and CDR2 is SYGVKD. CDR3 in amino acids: CAISELGTSGIGEQFF. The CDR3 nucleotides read TGTGCCATCAGTGAGTTAGGGACTAGCGGGATCGGTGAGCAGTTCTTC.